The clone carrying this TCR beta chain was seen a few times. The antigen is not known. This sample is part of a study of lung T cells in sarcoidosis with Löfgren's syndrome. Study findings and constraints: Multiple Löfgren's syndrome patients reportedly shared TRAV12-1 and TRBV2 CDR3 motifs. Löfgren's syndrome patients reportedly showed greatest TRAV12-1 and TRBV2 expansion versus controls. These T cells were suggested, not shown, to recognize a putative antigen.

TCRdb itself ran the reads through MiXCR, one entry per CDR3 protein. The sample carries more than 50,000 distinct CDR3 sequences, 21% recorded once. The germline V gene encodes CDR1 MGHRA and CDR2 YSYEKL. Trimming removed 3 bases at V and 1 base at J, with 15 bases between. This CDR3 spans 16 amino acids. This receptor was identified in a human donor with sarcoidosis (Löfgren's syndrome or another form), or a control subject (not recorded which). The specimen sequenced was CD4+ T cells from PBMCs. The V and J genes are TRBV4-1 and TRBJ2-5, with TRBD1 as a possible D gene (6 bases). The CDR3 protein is CASSQTLTGPQETQYF. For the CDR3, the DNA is TGCGCCAGCAGCCAGACTCTGACAGGCCCCCAAGAGACCCAGTACTTC.